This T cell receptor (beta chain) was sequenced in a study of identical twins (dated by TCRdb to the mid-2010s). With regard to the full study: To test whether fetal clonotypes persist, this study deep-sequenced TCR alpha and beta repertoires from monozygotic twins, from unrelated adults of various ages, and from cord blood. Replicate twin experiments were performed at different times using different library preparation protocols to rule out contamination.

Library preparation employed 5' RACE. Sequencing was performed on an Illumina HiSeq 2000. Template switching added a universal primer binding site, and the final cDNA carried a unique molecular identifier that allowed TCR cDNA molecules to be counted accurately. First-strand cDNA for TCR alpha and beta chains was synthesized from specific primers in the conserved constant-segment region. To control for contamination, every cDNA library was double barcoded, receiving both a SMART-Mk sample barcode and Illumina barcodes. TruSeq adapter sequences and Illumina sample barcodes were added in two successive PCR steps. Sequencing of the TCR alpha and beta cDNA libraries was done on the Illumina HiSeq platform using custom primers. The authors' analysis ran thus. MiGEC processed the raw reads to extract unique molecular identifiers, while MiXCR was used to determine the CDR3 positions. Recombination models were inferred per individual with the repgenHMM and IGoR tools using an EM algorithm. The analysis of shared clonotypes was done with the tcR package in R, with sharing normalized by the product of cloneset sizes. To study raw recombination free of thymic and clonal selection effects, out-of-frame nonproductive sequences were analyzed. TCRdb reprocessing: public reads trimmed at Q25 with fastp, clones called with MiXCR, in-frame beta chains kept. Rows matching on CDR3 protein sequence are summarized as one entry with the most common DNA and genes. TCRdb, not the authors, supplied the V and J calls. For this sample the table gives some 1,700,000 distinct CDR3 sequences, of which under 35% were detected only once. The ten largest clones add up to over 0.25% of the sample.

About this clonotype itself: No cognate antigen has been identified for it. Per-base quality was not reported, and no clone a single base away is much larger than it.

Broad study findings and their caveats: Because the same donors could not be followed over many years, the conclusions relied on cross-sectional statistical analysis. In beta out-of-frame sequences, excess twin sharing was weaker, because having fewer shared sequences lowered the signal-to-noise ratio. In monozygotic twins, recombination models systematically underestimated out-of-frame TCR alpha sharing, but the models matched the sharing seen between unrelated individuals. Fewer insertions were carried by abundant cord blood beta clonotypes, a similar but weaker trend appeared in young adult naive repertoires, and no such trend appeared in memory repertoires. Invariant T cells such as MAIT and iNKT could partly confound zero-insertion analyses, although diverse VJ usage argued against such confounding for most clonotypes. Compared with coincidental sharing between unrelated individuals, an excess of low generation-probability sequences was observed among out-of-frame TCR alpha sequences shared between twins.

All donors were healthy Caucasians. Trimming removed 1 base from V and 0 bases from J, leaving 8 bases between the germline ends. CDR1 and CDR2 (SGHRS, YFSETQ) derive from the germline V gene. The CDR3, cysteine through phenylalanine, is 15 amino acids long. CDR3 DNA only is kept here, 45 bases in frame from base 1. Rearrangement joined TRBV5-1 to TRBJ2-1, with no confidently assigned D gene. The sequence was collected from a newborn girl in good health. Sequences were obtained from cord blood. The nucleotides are TGCGCCAGCAGCTTGATCTCGTACTCCTACAATGAGCAGTTCTTC. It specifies CASSLISYSYNEQFF.